Here is one T cell receptor (beta chain) with its context. Its target is unknown. Researchers divided each subset's genomic DNA evenly across several immunoSEQ plates. It was 200 to 250 ng DNA, 28,000 or so T cell genomes, that sorted-subset replicate PCRs used. TCRdb's copy holds only in-frame clones and misses some; the assay was immunoSEQ multiplex PCR. The table includes 900,000 to 1,200,000 clones, approximately 80% detected once. The sample comes from a study of shared clonotypes between healthy human individuals. Study-level points and caveats: A few donors shared about 5% of their naive CD4 clonotypes. Memory subsets generally showed lower estimated richness than naive subsets.

CDR1 and CDR2 from the germline V gene are SGHRS and YFSETQ. V lost 0 bases, J lost 2 bases, and 7 bases lay in between. The CDR3 has 14 amino acids. The receptor's source is a young man in good health. Some clones in this sample may be carry-over from other donors' samples. The gene calls are TRBV5-1 and TRBJ2-3; tentatively, D is TRBD1 or TRBD2 (5 bases each). The sample consisted of memory CD4+ T cells from PBMCs. Subset in this sample: CD45RA-negative fraction. This CDR3 is CASSLAGTTDTQYF. CDR3 bases: TGCGCCAGCAGCTTGGCCGGGACCACAGATACGCAGTATTTT. The full variable domain, its missing parts supplied by reference TRBV5-1 and TRBJ2-3, is KAGVTQTPRYLIKTRGQQVTLSCSPISGHRSVSWYQQTPGQGLQFLFEYFSETQRNKGNFPGRFSGRQFSNSRSEMNVSTLELGDSALYLCASSLAGTTDTQYFGPGTRLTVL.